One TCR beta chain is described in this entry. The antigen is undetermined. These data are taken from a study of cytomegalovirus exposure and HLA in healthy donors. Study-level findings and limits: Presence/absence analyses assumed roughly uniform sequencing depth across donors, which may not hold.

This CDR3 comprises 13 residues. Germline values: CDR1 SGHNT, CDR2 YENEEA. With 7 bases removed from V and 6 bases from J, the gap between germline ends came to 13 bases. A multiplex PCR was run with 60 Vbeta primers and 13 Jbeta primers. Generated by immunoSEQ multiplex PCR, the TCRdb table keeps only in-frame clones and is missing some. The sample consists of fewer than 200,000 clones, about four fifths of them appearing once. This rearrangement joins TRBV11-3 to TRBJ2-1, with unresolved D. Specimen: PBMCs. The sequence was collected from a woman between 18 and 30 years old in good health and CMV-seronegative. The CDR3 nucleotides read TGTGCCAGCAACCTGGGCCTTGGCAATGAGCAGTTCTTC. Its translation: CASNLGLGNEQFF.